The present T cell receptor beta chain was sequenced within a study of OX40 agonist ivuxolimab in advanced cancers. Looking at the study overall: Ivuxolimab was a fully human IgG2 agonistic monoclonal antibody targeting the costimulatory receptor OX40 (CD134). Intravenous ivuxolimab was administered to patients every 2 weeks at six dose levels: 0.01, 0.1, 0.3, 1.5, 3 and 10 mg/kg. Of the roughly 51 dose-escalation patients, hepatocellular carcinoma was present in approximately 20, melanoma in about 15, renal cell carcinoma in 9 and head and neck cancer in 9. A male proportion of almost 85% and a mean age of 60 years, ranging from 23 to 79, were recorded for the dose-escalation cohort. Patients were allowed to have had prior anti-PD-1, anti-PD-L1 or anti-CTLA-4 therapy, and 30% to 40% of the dose-escalation patients had previously received checkpoint inhibitors. Partial responses were achieved by three dose-escalation patients, of whom one had hepatocellular carcinoma and two had cutaneous melanoma. The point of sequencing TCRbeta in the periphery was to test whether ivuxolimab changed TCR sequence diversity and drove clonal T-cell expansion. The monotherapy dose-escalation portion (N ≈ 56 patients) of the phase I ivuxolimab trial is reported in the paper.

Points the paper makes about the study in general: The antigen specificity of the peripheral T cells that underwent clonal expansion was not determined. At doses of 0.1 to 3.0 mg/kg, clonal expansion of both CD4+ and CD8+ blood T cells was observed from baseline to week 6. Low levels of normalized T-cell clonal expansion were also seen in some nonresponding patients. On average, CD8+ T cells showed more expanded clones than CD4+ T cells after ivuxolimab. In partial responders in the 0.1-3.0 mg/kg groups, normalized peripheral clonal expansion was found to be among the lowest, especially among CD8+ T cells.

Trimmed from V: 0 bases; trimmed from J: 2 bases; junction bases lacking a gene match: 3. From cysteine to phenylalanine, the CDR3 is 15 amino acids long. Only the CDR3 portion is preserved as DNA: 45 bases, with reading frame beginning at the first base. The germline V gene specifies LGHNA as CDR1 and YSLEER as CDR2. For sequencing of the TCRbeta CDR3 region, genomic DNA was extracted from the sorted cells. The immunoSEQ Assay was used for sequencing of TCRbeta CDR3 regions. TCRdb obtained this table from immuneACCESS and retained in-frame rearrangements with V and J assigned. These tables miss some clones; where compared with another copy, unresolved V genes account for less than half of the shortfall, and the remainder is unexplained. This sample lists thousands of clones; nearly 70% were detected once. 18% of the sample is taken by the ten largest. This clone was counted a few times. This receptor's antigen is unknown. No quality values exist for individual bases; no much larger clone is one base distant.

Patients with autoimmune disease history or receiving systemic immunosuppression were excluded from the trial. Peripheral blood for TCR sequencing was collected from all dose cohorts at baseline, on cycle 4 day 1, and on cycle 7 day 1. The samples were drawn from a first-in-human, open-label, multicenter phase I dose-escalation trial of ivuxolimab. Adults with locally advanced or metastatic melanoma, renal cell carcinoma, hepatocellular carcinoma or head and neck squamous cell carcinoma were enrolled in the trial. Before TCR sequencing, CD4+ T cells and CD8+ T cells from peripheral blood were sorted into separate populations.

Rearrangement joined TRBV4-3 to TRBJ2-7; TRBD2 agrees with 8 junctional bases. The sample was CD4+ or CD8+ T cells sorted from blood, taken in a trial of the OX40 agonist ivuxolimab. This sequence was found in an adult with an advanced solid tumor such as melanoma, head and neck, liver or kidney cancer. Here the CDR3 is given as CASSQELAEAYEQYF. In nucleotide form, the sequence is TGCGCCAGCAGCCAAGAACTAGCGGAGGCCTACGAGCAGTACTTC.